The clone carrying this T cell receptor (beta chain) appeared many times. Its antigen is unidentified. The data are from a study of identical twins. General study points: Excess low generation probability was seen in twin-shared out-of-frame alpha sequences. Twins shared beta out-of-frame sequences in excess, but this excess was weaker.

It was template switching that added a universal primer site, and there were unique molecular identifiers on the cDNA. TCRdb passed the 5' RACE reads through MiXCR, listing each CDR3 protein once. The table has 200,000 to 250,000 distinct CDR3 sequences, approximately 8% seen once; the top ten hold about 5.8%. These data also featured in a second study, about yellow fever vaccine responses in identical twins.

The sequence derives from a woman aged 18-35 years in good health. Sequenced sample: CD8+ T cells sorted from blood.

The CDR3 is CASTGLQTYNEQFF. The CDR3 DNA reads as TGTGCCTCTACGGGACTACAAACCTACAATGAGCAGTTCTTC. This chain connects TRBV27 to TRBJ2-1, with 7 bases matching TRBD2. Germline V lookup: CDR1 MNHEY, CDR2 SMNVEV (reference sequence). V was clipped by 11 bases and J by 2 bases; unmatched bases: 9. The CDR3 contains 14 residues.